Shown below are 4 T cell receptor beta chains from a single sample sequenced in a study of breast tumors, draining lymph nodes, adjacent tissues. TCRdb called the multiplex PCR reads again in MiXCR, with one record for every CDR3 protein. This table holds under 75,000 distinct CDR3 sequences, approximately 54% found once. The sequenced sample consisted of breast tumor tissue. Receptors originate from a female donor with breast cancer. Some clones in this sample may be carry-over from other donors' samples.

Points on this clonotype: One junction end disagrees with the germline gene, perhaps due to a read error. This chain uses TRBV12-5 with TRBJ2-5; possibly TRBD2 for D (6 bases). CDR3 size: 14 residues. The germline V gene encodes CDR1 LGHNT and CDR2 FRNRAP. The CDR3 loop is CASGFGGDSETQYF. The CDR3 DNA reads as TGTGCTAGCGGTTTCGGGGGAGACTCAGAGACCCAGTACTTC.

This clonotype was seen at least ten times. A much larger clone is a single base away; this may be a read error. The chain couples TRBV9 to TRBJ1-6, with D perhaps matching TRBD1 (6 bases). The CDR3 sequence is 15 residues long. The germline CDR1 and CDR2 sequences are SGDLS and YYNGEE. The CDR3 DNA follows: TGTGCCAGCAGCGAACAGGTGGGGGGCGATTCACCCCCCCACTTT. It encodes CASSEQVGGDSPPHF. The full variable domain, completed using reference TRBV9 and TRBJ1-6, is DSGVTQTPKHLITATGQRVTLRCSPRSGDLSVYWYQQSLDQGLQFLIQYYNGEERAKGNILERFSAQQFPDLHSELNLSSLELGDSALYFCASSEQVGGDSPPHFGNGTRLTVT.

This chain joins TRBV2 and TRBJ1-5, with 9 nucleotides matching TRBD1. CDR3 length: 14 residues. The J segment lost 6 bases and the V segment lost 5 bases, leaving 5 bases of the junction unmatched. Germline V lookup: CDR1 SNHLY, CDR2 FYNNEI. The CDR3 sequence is CASSPTGGGQPQHF. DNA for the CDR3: TGTGCCAGCAGTCCTACAGGGGGCGGTCAGCCCCAGCATTTT.

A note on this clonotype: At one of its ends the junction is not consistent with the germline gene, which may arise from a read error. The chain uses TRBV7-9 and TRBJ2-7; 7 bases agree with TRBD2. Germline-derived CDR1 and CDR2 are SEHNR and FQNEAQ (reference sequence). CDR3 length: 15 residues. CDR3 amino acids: CASSLPERDTYGQYF. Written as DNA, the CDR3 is TGTGCCAGCAGCTTACCCGAGCGGGATACCTACGGGCAGTACTTC.